The present entry profiles one TCR beta chain with its context. The sample originates from a study of blood T cell repertoires in COVID-19. At the level of the study: The study drew acute and convalescent COVID-19 samples from the United States, Italy and Spain.

This CDR3 has 16 amino acids. V was shortened by 0 bases and J by 0 bases, with 10 bases between the two germline ends. CDR1 and CDR2 from the germline V gene are SGHRS and YFSETQ. Only in-frame clones appear in the TCRdb table, and some are missing; sequencing was by immunoSEQ multiplex PCR. The sample has a few hundred thousand clones, approximately 90% seen once. The sample was PBMCs or T cells enriched from blood (not recorded which). This rearrangement joins TRBV5-1 to TRBJ1-3, with D possibly TRBD1 on 5 matching bases. This TCR was sampled from an older woman who had recovered from COVID-19. The CDR3 sequence is CASSLGGLNSGNTIYF. The CDR3 DNA reads TGCGCCAGCAGCTTGGGGGGCTTGAACTCTGGAAACACCATATATTTT.